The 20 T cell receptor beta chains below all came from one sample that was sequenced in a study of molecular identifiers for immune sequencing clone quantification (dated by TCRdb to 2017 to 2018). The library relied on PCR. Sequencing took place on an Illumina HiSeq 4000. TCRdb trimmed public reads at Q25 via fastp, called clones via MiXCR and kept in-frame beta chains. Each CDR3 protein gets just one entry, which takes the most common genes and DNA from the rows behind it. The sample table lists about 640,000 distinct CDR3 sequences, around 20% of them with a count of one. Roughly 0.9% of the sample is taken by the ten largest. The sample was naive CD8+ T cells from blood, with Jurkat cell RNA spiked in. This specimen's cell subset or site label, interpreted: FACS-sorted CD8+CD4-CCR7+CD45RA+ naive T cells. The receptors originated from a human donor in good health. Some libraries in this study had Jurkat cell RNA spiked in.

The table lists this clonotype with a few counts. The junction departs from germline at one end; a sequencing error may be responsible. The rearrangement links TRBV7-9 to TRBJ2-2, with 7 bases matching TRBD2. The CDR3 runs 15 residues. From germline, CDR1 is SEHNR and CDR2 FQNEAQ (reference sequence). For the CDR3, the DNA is TGTGCCAGCAGCCTTGGGAGGGATAACACCGGGGGGCTGTTTTTT. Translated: CASSLGRDNTGGLFF.

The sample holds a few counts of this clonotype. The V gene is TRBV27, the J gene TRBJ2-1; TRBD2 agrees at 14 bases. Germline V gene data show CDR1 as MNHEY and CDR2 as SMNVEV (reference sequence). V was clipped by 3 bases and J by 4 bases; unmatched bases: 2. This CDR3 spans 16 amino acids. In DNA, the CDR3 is TGTGCCAGCAGTTTCGGGACTAGCGGGGGATACAATGAGCAGTTCTTC. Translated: CASSFGTSGGYNEQFF.

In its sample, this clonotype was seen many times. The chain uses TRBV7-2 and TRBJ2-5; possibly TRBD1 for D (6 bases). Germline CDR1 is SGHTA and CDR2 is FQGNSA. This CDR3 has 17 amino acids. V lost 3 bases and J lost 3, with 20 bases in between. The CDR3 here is CASSFKTGPTRKETQYF. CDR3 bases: TGTGCCAGCAGCTTCAAGACAGGCCCAACTAGAAAAGAGACCCAGTACTTC. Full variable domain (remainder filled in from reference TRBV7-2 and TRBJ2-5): GAGVSQSPSNKVTEKGKDVELRCDPISGHTALYWYRQSLGQGLEFLIYFQGNSAPDKSGLPSDRFSAERTGGSVSTLTIQRTQQEDSAVYLCASSFKTGPTRKETQYFGPGTRLLVL.

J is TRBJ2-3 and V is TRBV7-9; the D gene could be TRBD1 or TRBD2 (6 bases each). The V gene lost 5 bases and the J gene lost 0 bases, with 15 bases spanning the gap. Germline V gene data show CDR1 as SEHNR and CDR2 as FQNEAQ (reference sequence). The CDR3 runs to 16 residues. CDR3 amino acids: CASSAGEGGSTDTQYF. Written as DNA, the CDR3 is TGTGCCAGCAGCGCCGGAGAAGGGGGGAGCACAGATACGCAGTATTTT.

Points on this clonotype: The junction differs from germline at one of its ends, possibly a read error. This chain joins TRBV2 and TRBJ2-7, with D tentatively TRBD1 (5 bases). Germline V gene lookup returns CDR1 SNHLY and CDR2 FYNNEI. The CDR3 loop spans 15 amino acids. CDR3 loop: CAGSDPRVSSYEQYF. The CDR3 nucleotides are TGTGCCGGCAGTGACCCCAGGGTCAGCTCCTACGAGCAGTACTTC.

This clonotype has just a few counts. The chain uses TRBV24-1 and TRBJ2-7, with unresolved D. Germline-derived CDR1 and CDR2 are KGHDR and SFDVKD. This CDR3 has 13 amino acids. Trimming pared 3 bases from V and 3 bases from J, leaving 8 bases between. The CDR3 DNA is TGTGCCACCAGTGATGTTTCTAACTACGAGCAGTACTTC. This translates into CATSDVSNYEQYF.

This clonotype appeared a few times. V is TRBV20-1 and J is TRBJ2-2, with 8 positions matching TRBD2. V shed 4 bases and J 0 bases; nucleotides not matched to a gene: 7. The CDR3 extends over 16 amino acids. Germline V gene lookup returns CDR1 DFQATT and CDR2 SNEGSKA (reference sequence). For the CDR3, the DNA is TGCAGTGCTAAGCACGCGGGGGGATCGAACACCGGGGAGCTGTTTTTT. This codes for CSAKHAGGSNTGELFF.

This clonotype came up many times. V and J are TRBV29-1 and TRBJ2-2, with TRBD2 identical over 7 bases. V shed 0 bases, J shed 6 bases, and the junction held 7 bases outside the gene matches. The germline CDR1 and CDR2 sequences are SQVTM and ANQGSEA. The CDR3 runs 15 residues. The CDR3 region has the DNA TGCAGCGTTGAAGAGGCAGGACTAGGGTCCGGGGAGCTGTTTTTT. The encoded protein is CSVEEAGLGSGELFF.

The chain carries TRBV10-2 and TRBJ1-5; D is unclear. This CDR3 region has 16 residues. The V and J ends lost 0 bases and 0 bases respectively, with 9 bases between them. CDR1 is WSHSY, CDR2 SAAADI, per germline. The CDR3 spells CASSESRPYSNQPQHF. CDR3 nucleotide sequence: TGCGCCAGCAGTGAGTCTCGACCGTATAGCAATCAGCCCCAGCATTTT.

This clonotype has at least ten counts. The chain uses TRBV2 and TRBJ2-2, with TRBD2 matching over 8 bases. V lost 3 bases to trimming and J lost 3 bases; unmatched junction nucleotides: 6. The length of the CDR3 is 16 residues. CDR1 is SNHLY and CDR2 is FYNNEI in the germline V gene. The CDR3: CASSEGSGVYTGELFF. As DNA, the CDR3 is TGTGCCAGCAGTGAGGGTAGCGGGGTTTACACCGGGGAGCTGTTTTTT.

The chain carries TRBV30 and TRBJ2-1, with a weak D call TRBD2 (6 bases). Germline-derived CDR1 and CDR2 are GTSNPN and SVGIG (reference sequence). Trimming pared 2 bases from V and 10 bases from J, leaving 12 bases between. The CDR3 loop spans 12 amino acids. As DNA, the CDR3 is TGTGCCTGGAGTTTAGTTGGACTAGAGCAGTTCTTC. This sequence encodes CAWSLVGLEQFF.

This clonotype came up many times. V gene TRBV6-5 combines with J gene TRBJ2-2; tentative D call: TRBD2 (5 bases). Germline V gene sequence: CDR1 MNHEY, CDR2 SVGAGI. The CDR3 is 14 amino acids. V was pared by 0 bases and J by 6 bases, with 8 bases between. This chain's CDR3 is CASSYSRGPGELFF. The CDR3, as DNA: TGTGCCAGCAGTTACTCTCGGGGTCCCGGGGAGCTGTTTTTT.

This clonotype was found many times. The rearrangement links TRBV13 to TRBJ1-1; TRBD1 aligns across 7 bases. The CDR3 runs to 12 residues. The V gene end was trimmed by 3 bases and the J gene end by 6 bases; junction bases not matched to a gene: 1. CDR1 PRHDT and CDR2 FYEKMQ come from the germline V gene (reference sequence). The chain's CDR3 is CASSLGTAEAFF. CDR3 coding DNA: TGTGCCAGCAGCTTGGGGACAGCTGAAGCTTTCTTT.

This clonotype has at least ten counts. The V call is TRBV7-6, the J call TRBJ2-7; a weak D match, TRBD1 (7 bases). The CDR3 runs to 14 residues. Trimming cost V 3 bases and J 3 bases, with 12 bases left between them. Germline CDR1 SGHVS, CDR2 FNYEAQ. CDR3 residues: CASSLAGQYYEQYF. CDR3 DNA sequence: TGTGCCAGCAGCTTGGCGGGACAGTACTACGAGCAGTACTTC.

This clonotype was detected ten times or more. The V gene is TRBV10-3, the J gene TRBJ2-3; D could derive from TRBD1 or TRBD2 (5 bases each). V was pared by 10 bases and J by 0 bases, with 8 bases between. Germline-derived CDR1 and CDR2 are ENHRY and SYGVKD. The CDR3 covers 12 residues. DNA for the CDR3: TGTGCCACAAGGGACAGCACAGATACGCAGTATTTT. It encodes CATRDSTDTQYF.

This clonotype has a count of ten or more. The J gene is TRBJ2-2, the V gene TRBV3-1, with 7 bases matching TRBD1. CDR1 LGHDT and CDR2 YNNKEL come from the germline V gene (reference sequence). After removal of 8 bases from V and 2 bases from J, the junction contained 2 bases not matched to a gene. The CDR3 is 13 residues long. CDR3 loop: CASGDSNTGELFF. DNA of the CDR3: TGTGCCAGCGGGGACAGCAACACCGGGGAGCTGTTTTTT.

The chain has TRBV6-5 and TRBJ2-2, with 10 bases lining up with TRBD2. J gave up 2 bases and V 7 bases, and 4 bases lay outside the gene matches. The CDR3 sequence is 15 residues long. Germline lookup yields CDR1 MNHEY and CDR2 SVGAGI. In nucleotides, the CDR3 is TGTGCCAGCAAACTACTAGCGGGAAACACCGGGGAGCTGTTTTTT. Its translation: CASKLLAGNTGELFF.

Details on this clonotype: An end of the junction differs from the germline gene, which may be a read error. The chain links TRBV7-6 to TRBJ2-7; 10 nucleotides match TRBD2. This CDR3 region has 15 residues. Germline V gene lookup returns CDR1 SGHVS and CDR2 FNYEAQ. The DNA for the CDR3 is TGTGCCAGCGGCTTCGAGACTAGCGGGTTCTACGAGCAGTACTTC. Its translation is CASGFETSGFYEQYF.

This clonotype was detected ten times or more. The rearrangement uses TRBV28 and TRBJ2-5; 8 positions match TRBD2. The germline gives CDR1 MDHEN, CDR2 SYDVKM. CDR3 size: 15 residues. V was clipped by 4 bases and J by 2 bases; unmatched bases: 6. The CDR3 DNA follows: TGTGCCAGCAGTTCCATACTAGCGGATCAAGAGACCCAGTACTTC. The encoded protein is CASSSILADQETQYF.

The CDR3 sequence is CASSRSNRVYEQYF. In DNA form, the CDR3 reads TGCGCCAGCAGCAGGAGCAACAGGGTCTACGAGCAGTACTTC. The chain has TRBV5-1 and TRBJ2-7; TRBD1 might be the D (6 bases). CDR3 length: 14 amino acids. The V gene lost 4 bases and the J gene lost 3 bases, with 14 bases spanning the gap. Germline-derived CDR1 and CDR2 are SGHRS and YFSETQ.